The 21 T cell receptor beta chains given below trace back to one sample, sequenced in a study of T cells after yellow fever vaccination. Each CDR3 protein gets one entry after TCRdb re-called the 5' RACE reads with MiXCR. The sample includes roughly 340,000 distinct CDR3 sequences, roughly 8.7% of them seen just once. The starting material was PBMCs, obtained on the day of the first yellow fever vaccination. The receptors derive from a man between 18 and 35 years old who received the YFV17D yellow fever vaccine.

The V call is TRBV7-2, the J call TRBJ2-5; D possibly corresponds to TRBD2 (6 bases). The CDR3 covers 16 residues. Per germline, CDR1 SGHTA and CDR2 FQGNSA. V was trimmed by 5 bases and J by 2 bases, leaving 18 bases between them. CDR3 protein: CASSPRYAGLQETQYF. CDR3 sequence (DNA): TGTGCCAGCAGCCCCCGTTATGCGGGGTTACAAGAGACCCAGTACTTC.

This clonotype turned up a few times. This chain uses TRBV14 with TRBJ2-3; D gene uncertain. The CDR3 contains 14 residues. Germline-derived CDR1 and CDR2 are SGHDN and FVKESK. The V and J ends lost 1 base and 2 bases respectively, with 7 bases between them. The CDR3 DNA sequence: TGTGCCAGCAGCCAAGGCCGTACCACAGATACGCAGTATTTT. This translates into CASSQGRTTDTQYF.

In this sample, this clonotype turned up a few times. The chain uses TRBV5-5 and TRBJ2-4; 8 positions match TRBD2. The CDR3 contains 13 residues. V lost 1 base, J lost 11 bases, and 5 bases stayed unmatched. Germline V gene lookup returns CDR1 SGHKS and CDR2 YYEKEE (reference sequence). CDR3 nucleotides: TGTGCCAGCAGCTTGTACGGGGGGGGGTTTCAGTACTTC. This encodes CASSLYGGGFQYF.

The chain carries TRBV30 and TRBJ2-7, with D hard to call. Trimming took off 4 bases at V and 0 bases at J, with 7 bases between the two ends. Per the germline V gene, CDR1 is GTSNPN and CDR2 is SVGIG (reference sequence). This CDR3 has 12 residues. The CDR3 loop is CAWKASSYEQYF. CDR3 in DNA: TGTGCCTGGAAAGCCAGCTCCTACGAGCAGTACTTC.

This clonotype was observed a few times. V and J are TRBV27 and TRBJ2-3, with 10 nucleotides matching TRBD1. Trimming at V came to 6 bases and at J to 6 bases, leaving 12 bases not matched to a gene. CDR3 length: 16 residues. Germline loops: CDR1 MNHEY, CDR2 SMNVEV (reference sequence). CDR3 DNA: TGTGCCAGCAGACCTCGGACAGGGGGTTTTCTGGATACGCAGTATTTT. Translated: CASRPRTGGFLDTQYF.

In its sample, this clonotype was seen a few times. This rearrangement joins TRBV27 to TRBJ1-5; TRBD1 might be the D (5 bases). This CDR3 is 15 amino acids long. Germline loops: CDR1 MNHEY, CDR2 SMNVEV (reference sequence). Trimming removed 8 bases from V and 4 bases from J, with 18 bases in between. The CDR3, as DNA: TGTGCCAGCGGGCCACCGGGACTGCGGAATCAGCCCCAGCATTTT. Translation gives CASGPPGLRNQPQHF.

This clonotype showed up just a few times. The V gene is TRBV2, the J gene TRBJ2-7, with D perhaps TRBD1 (5 bases). The V and J ends lost 1 base and 2 bases respectively, with 6 bases between them. Germline CDR1 reads SNHLY; CDR2 reads FYNNEI. The CDR3 runs to 13 residues. CDR3 protein: CASSEGQTYEQYF. CDR3 DNA: TGTGCCAGCAGTGAAGGACAGACCTACGAGCAGTACTTC.

This clonotype was observed a few times. The J gene is TRBJ2-2, the V gene TRBV25-1; D may match TRBD1 or TRBD2 (5 bases each). Trimming stripped 8 bases from V and 4 bases from J, with 17 bases between. The CDR3 loop spans 15 amino acids. In germline, CDR1 is MGHDK, CDR2 SYGVNS. CDR3 nucleotide sequence: TGTGCCAGCTCTGGGCCGGGACGCCGCACCGGGGAGCTGTTTTTT. This encodes CASSGPGRRTGELFF.

The chain has TRBV18 and TRBJ1-5; unclear D gene. Germline loops: CDR1 KGHSH, CDR2 LQKENI. V dropped 4 bases and J dropped 4 bases, with 11 bases sitting between them. The CDR3 consists of 14 residues. CDR3 in amino acids: CASSRARANQPQHF. The DNA for the CDR3 is TGTGCCAGCTCACGGGCCCGCGCGAATCAGCCCCAGCATTTT.

This clonotype was detected a few times. V is TRBV7-6 and J is TRBJ1-5, with no clear D. Germline assignment: CDR1 SGHVS and CDR2 FNYEAQ. V lost 1 base to trimming and J lost 1 base, with 23 bases between them. The CDR3 loop spans 20 amino acids. CDR3 sequence reads: CASSLEAQEGYPGSNQPQHF. CDR3 nucleotides: TGTGCCAGCAGCTTAGAAGCTCAGGAAGGGTACCCTGGGAGCAATCAGCCCCAGCATTTT.

The chain couples TRBV5-6 to TRBJ1-2, with D unresolved. This CDR3 comprises 11 residues. CDR1 SGHDT and CDR2 YYEEEE come from the germline V gene. V lost 4 bases to trimming and J lost 6 bases, with 7 bases between them. The CDR3 DNA is TGTGCCAGCAGCCCCGGGCATGGCTACACCTTC. It specifies CASSPGHGYTF.

This clonotype was observed a few times. The V gene is TRBV5-5, the J gene TRBJ2-3; no clear D. This CDR3 has 15 residues. Trimming removed 4 bases at V and 6 bases at J, with 18 bases between. Germline CDR1 SGHKS, CDR2 YYEKEE (reference sequence). The CDR3: CASSPNVPQLDTQYF. The CDR3 nucleotides read TGTGCCAGCAGCCCAAACGTGCCCCAGCTGGATACGCAGTATTTT.

This clonotype was detected ten times or more. The genes are TRBV5-5 and TRBJ2-1; 10 nucleotides agree with TRBD1. The CDR3 is made up of 15 amino acids. V gave up 4 bases and J gave up 3 bases; unmatched junction bases: 4. The V gene's germline CDR1 is SGHKS and CDR2 YYEKEE (reference sequence). This chain's CDR3 is CASSMGQGYYNEQFF. CDR3 coding DNA: TGTGCCAGCAGCATGGGACAGGGGTACTACAATGAGCAGTTCTTC.

This clonotype was counted a few times. The chain has TRBV20-1 and TRBJ2-1; 7 nucleotides match TRBD1. CDR3 length equals 16 residues. Germline V gene lookup returns CDR1 DFQATT and CDR2 SNEGSKA (reference sequence). V lost 0 bases to trimming and J lost 3 bases; unmatched junction nucleotides: 8. The CDR3 loop reads CSARDEGTASYNEQFF. DNA for the CDR3: TGCAGTGCTAGAGATGAAGGGACAGCCAGCTACAATGAGCAGTTCTTC.

This clonotype was observed at least ten times. The chain joins TRBV5-6 to TRBJ1-1; D gene ambiguous. Germline CDR1 and CDR2: SGHDT and YYEEEE. Deletions cut 2 bases from V and 4 bases from J, with 9 bases between. The CDR3 is made up of 13 amino acids. The CDR3 DNA sequence: TGTGCCAGCAGCTTCCGCCGAGGCACTGAAGCTTTCTTT. It encodes CASSFRRGTEAFF.

This clonotype was counted only a few times. This rearrangement joins TRBV19 to TRBJ2-2, with 9 bases matching TRBD1. J lost 6 bases, V lost 7 bases, and 12 bases had no gene match. There are 16 residues in the CDR3. Germline lookup yields CDR1 LNHDA and CDR2 SQIVND (reference sequence). CDR3 DNA sequence: TGTGCCAGTACCACACGGACAGGGGATAGGGCCGGGGAGCTGTTTTTT. Translating it yields CASTTRTGDRAGELFF.

The sample holds a few counts of this clonotype. The chain has TRBV5-4 and TRBJ2-2, with TRBD1 matching over 10 bases. This CDR3 region has 15 residues. Germline trimming cut 4 bases from V and 7 bases from J; bases unmatched to any gene: 7. Germline CDR1 is SGHNT and CDR2 is YYREEE (reference sequence). The CDR3 nucleotides read TGTGCCAGCAGCCCGGGGACAGGGGTCGACGGGGAGCTGTTTTTT. Protein product: CASSPGTGVDGELFF.

This clonotype was counted many times. V is TRBV5-1 and J is TRBJ2-5, with D hard to call. This CDR3 is built from 15 residues. Per the germline V gene, CDR1 is SGHRS and CDR2 is YFSETQ. Trimming removed 0 bases at V and 0 bases at J, with 9 bases between. The CDR3 DNA reads as TGCGCCAGCAGCTTGGGGTCAGTTTACCAAGAGACCCAGTACTTC. Translation: CASSLGSVYQETQYF.

This clonotype occurred many times. V gene TRBV7-8 combines with J gene TRBJ2-7; the D is unclear. Germline V CDR1 and CDR2: SGHVS, FQNEAQ. The CDR3 length is 11 residues. Trimming pared 3 bases from V and 7 bases from J, leaving 7 bases between. This CDR3 is CASSFIGEQYF. In DNA, the CDR3 is TGTGCCAGCAGCTTCATCGGTGAGCAGTACTTC.

The V call is TRBV2, the J call TRBJ2-5; tentatively, D is TRBD1 (5 bases). CDR1 is SNHLY, CDR2 FYNNEI, per germline. CDR3 length equals 11 residues. Trimming stripped 7 bases from V and 5 bases from J, with 8 bases between. The CDR3 sequence is CASTGMETQYF. CDR3 bases: TGTGCCAGCACAGGGATGGAGACCCAGTACTTC.

This clonotype was picked up many times. The rearrangement links TRBV6-5 to TRBJ2-5; D unclear. Germline-derived CDR1 and CDR2 are MNHEY and SVGAGI. This CDR3 has 16 amino acids. With 4 bases removed from V and 5 bases from J, the gap between germline ends came to 20 bases. CDR3 amino acids: CASSSRTGIGSETQYF. DNA for the CDR3: TGTGCCAGCAGTTCCCGGACGGGCATCGGCTCGGAGACCCAGTACTTC.